This record looks at one T cell receptor beta chain sequence and its context. Sequence at one end of the junction differs from germline and may be a read error. This entry is derived from a study of molecular identifiers for immune sequencing clone quantification. Study-level information: Replicate experiments divided RNA from around 20,000 or 100,000 naive CD8 cells into five parts and sequenced four.

The CDR3 loop spans 16 amino acids. Germline-derived CDR1 and CDR2 are MNHEY and SMNVEV (reference sequence). TCRdb reprocessed the PCR reads with MiXCR, giving one entry per CDR3 protein. The sample carries some 580,000 distinct CDR3 sequences, 25% recorded once. The sequence was collected from a human donor in good health. Some libraries in this study had Jurkat cell RNA spiked in. The V and J genes are TRBV27 and TRBJ2-2, with 8 bases identical to TRBD2. Sequenced material: naive CD8+ T cells from blood, with Jurkat cell RNA spiked in. Documented subset: FACS-sorted CD8+CD4-CCR7+CD45RA+ naive T cells. The CDR3 reads CVSSITSGMNTGELFF. In DNA, the CDR3 is TGTGTCAGCAGTATAACTAGCGGAATGAACACCGGGGAGCTGTTTTTT.